This TCR beta chain derives from a study of regulatory T cells in long-lasting Graves disease. Study-level results: Persistent Graves' disease cases displayed lower TCR diversity than newly diagnosed ones.

In building TCR beta libraries, iRepertoire HTBI primers were used together with Arm-PCR of CDR3 regions. Per the study methods: Analysis of the samples identified around 60 TRBV and about 14 TRBJ segments. TCRdb independently ran MiXCR on the multiplex PCR reads; one entry per CDR3 protein. The V and J calls shown here were made by TCRdb, not taken from the authors' results. The repertoire includes about 470,000 distinct CDR3 sequences, 20% to 25% of them detected once, and more than 6% sits in the top ten. This clonotype was picked up many times. Its antigen is still unknown. Time point defined: persistent/refractory GD, antithyroid drugs over 5 years with positive TRAb. Isolated PBMC RNA provided the starting material for the TCR library. Sequenced here: peripheral blood mononuclear cells (PBMCs), sampled when the disease was refractory, from a patient treated with antithyroid drugs. This sequence was found in a female donor with Graves disease.

The chain's CDR3 is CASSPQTIPSVQETQYF. The CDR3, as DNA: TGTGCCAGCAGTCCTCAAACAATACCTAGCGTCCAAGAGACCCAGTACTTC. The chain combines TRBV12-3 or TRBV12-4 with TRBJ2-5, with D tentatively TRBD2 (6 bases). The CDR3 spans 17 residues. Trimming removed 5 bases at V and 1 base at J, with 20 bases between.